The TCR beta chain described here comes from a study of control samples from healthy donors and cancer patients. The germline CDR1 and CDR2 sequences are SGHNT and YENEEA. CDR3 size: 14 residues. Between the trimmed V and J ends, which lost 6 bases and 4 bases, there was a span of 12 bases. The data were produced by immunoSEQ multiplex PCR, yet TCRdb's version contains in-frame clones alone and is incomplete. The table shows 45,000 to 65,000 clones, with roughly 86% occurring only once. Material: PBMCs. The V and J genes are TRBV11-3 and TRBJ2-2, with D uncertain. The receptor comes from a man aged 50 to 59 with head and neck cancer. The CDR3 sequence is CASRPRFGTGELFF. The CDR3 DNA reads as TGTGCCAGCAGACCAAGGTTCGGCACCGGGGAGCTGTTTTTT.